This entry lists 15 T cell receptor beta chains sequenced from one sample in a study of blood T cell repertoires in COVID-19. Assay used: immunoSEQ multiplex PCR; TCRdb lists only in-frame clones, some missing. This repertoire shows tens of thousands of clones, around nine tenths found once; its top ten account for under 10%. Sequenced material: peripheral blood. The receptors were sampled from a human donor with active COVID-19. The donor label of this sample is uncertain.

The CDR3 DNA reads TGTGCCAGCAGCTTAGATTTTGCGGGAGGCGTCTACGAGCAGTACTTC. It codes for CASSLDFAGGVYEQYF. The chain has TRBV11-2 and TRBJ2-7; 8 bases agree with TRBD2. After removal of 0 bases from V and 3 bases from J, the junction contained 7 bases not matched to a gene. Germline V gene sequence: CDR1 SGHAT, CDR2 FQNNGV. The CDR3 consists of 16 residues.

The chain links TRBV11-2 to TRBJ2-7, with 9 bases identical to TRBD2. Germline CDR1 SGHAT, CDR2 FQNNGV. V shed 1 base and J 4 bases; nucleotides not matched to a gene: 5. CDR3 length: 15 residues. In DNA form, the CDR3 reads TGTGCCAGCAGCTTAGGACTAGCGGCCCCTTACGAGCAGTACTTC. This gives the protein CASSLGLAAPYEQYF.

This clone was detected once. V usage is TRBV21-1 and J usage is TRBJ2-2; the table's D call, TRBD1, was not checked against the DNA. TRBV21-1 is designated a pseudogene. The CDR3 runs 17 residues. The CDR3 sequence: CASSGSGTKVITGELFF. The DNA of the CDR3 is TGTGCCAGCAGCGGCTCGGGGACAAAAGTGATCACCGGGGAGCTGTTTTTT.

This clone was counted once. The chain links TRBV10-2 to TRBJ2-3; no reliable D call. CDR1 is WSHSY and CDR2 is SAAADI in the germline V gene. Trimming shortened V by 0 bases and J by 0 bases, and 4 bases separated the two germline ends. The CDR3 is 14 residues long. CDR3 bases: TGCGCCAGCAGTGAGTCGTCGAGCACAGATACGCAGTATTTT. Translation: CASSESSSTDTQYF.

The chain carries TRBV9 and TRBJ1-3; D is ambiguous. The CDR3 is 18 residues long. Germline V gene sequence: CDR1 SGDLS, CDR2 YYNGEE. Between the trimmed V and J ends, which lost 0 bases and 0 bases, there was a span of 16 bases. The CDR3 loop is CASSVASQAGPSGNTIYF. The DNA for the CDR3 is TGTGCCAGCAGCGTAGCGAGTCAAGCAGGCCCCTCTGGAAACACCATATATTTT.

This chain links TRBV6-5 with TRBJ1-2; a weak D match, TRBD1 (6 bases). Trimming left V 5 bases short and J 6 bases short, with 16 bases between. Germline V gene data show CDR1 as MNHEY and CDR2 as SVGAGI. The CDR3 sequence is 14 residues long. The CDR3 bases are TGTGCCAGCAGTCTACAGGGTGGTTATGATGGCTACACCTTC. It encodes CASSLQGGYDGYTF.

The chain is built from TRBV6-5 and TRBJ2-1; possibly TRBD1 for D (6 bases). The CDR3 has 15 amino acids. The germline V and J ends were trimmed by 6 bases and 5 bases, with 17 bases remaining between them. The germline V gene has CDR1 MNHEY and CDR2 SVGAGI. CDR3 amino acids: CASSSQGNWDNEQFF. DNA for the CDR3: TGTGCCAGCAGCAGTCAGGGGAACTGGGACAATGAGCAGTTCTTC.

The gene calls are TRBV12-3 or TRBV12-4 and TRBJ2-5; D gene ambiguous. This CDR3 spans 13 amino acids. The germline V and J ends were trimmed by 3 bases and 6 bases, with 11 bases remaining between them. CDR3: CASSLPGYKTQYF. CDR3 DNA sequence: TGTGCCAGCAGTTTGCCCGGGTATAAGACCCAGTACTTC.

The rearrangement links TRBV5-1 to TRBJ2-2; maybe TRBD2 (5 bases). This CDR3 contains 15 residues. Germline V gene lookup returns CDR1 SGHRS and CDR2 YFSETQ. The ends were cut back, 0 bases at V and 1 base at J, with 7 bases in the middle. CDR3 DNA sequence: TGCGCCAGCAGCTTGGGAGCGGAGAACACCGGGGAGCTGTTTTTT. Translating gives CASSLGAENTGELFF.

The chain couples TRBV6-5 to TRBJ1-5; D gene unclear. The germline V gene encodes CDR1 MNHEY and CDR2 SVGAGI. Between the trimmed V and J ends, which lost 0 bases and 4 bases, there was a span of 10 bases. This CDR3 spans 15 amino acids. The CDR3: CASSYSPDTNQPQHF. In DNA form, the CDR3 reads TGTGCCAGCAGTTACTCGCCCGACACGAATCAGCCCCAGCATTTT.

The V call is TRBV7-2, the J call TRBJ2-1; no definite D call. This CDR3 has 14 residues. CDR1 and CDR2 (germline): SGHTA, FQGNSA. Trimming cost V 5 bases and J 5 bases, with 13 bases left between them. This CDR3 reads CASSPQKTHNEQFF. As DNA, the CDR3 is TGTGCCAGCAGCCCCCAAAAGACTCACAATGAGCAGTTCTTC.

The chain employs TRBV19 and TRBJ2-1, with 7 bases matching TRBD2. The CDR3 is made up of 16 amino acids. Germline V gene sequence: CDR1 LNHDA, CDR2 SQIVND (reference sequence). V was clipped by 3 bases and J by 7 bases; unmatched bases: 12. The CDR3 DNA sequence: TGTGCCAGTAGTATTGCGGGAGCGGGGCGGAGGAATGAGCAGTTCTTC. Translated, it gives CASSIAGAGRRNEQFF.

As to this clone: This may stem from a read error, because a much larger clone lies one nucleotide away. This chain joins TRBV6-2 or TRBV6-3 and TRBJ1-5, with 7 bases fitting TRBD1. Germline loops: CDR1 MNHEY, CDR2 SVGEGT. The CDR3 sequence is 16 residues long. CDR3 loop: CVSSPPRDSTNQPQHF. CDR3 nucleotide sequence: TGTGTCAGCAGTCCGCCCCGGGACAGCACCAATCAGCCCCAGCATTTT.

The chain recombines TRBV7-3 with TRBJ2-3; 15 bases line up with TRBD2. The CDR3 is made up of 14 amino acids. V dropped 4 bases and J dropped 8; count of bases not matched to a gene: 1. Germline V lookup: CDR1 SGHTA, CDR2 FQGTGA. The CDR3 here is CASSSGLAGGTQYF. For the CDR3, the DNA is TGTGCCAGCAGCTCGGGACTAGCGGGAGGTACGCAGTATTTT.

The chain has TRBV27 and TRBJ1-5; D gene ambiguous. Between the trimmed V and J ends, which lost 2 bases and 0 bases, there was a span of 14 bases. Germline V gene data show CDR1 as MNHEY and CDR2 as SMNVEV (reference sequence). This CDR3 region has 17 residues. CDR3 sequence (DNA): TGTGCCAGCAGTTTACCCCCGAGCAGGTATAGCAATCAGCCCCAGCATTTT. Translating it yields CASSLPPSRYSNQPQHF.